The 29 T cell receptor beta chains below were found in one sample sequenced in a study of T cells after yellow fever vaccination. Each CDR3 protein gets one entry after TCRdb re-called the 5' RACE reads with MiXCR. The table records about 160,000 distinct CDR3 sequences, approximately 6.8% of them present only once. This specimen consisted of CD4+ T cells sorted from PBMCs, obtained 5 to 6 days after the first yellow fever vaccination. The origin of the receptors is a man aged 18 to 29 who received the YFV17D yellow fever vaccine.

Ten or more counts support this clonotype. The rearrangement uses TRBV7-2 and TRBJ2-1, with 11 positions matching TRBD2. The ends lost 7 bases at V and 10 bases at J; junction bases unmatched: 12. The CDR3 sequence is 15 residues long. CDR1 and CDR2 from the germline V gene are SGHTA and FQGNSA. CDR3 DNA sequence: TGTGCCAGCAACCTTCCCGTAGCGGGGGGGCTGGAGCAGTTCTTC. It specifies CASNLPVAGGLEQFF.

Ten or more counts support this clonotype. V is TRBV12-5 and J is TRBJ2-1; D assignment may be TRBD1 or TRBD2 (6 bases each). The V gene lost 5 bases and the J gene lost 8 bases, with 28 bases spanning the gap. From germline, CDR1 is LGHNT and CDR2 FRNRAP. The CDR3 loop spans 18 amino acids. The CDR3 sequence is CASGLNKGGQGLGYEQFF. DNA for the CDR3: TGTGCTAGTGGTCTGAATAAGGGGGGTCAGGGCCTTGGATATGAGCAGTTCTTC.

This clonotype was detected only a few times. The chain is built from TRBV6-5 and TRBJ1-2; D gene ambiguous. The germline V and J ends were trimmed by 3 bases and 2 bases, with 10 bases remaining between them. CDR1 and CDR2 (germline): MNHEY, SVGAGI. The CDR3 runs 14 residues. The CDR3, as DNA: TGTGCCAGCAGTTATACGGTTCGGAACTATGGCTACACCTTC. The encoded protein is CASSYTVRNYGYTF.

This clonotype was seen a handful of times. The V and J genes are TRBV14 and TRBJ2-1; tentatively, D is TRBD1 (7 bases). Germline CDR1 reads SGHDN; CDR2 reads FVKESK. The CDR3 covers 16 residues. V lost 0 bases and J lost 4, with 13 bases in between. The CDR3 DNA is TGTGCCAGCAGCCAAGATCGGGGGACAGTGTACAATGAGCAGTTCTTC. Translated, it gives CASSQDRGTVYNEQFF.

The rearrangement uses TRBV29-1 and TRBJ2-7; 8 nucleotides align to TRBD2. V shed 7 bases, J shed 0 bases, and the junction held 8 bases outside the gene matches. The CDR3 has 14 residues. Per germline, CDR1 SQVTM and CDR2 ANQGSEA. The CDR3 coding sequence is TGCAGCGGTGGGACTAGTAAGGGCTCCTACGAGCAGTACTTC. Translating it yields CSGGTSKGSYEQYF.

Comments on this clonotype: A much larger clone is a single base away; this may be a read error. The chain has TRBV5-8 and TRBJ2-3, with TRBD2 identical over 14 bases. The germline gives CDR1 SGHTS, CDR2 YDEGEE. This CDR3 comprises 15 residues. Here the CDR3 DNA reads TGTGCCAACAGCCCGGGACTAGCGGGGGTGGATACGCAGTATTTT. It is translated as CANSPGLAGVDTQYF.

V gene TRBV2 combines with J gene TRBJ2-2; the D gene is possibly TRBD1 (6 bases). This CDR3 is built from 13 residues. The germline V gene encodes CDR1 SNHLY and CDR2 FYNNEI. V was cut by 7 bases and J by 5 bases, with 11 bases left in between. The CDR3 DNA reads TGTGCCAGCAAACAGGGCGGAACCGGGGAGCTGTTTTTT. Its protein is CASKQGGTGELFF.

This clonotype was detected a few times. The chain combines TRBV7-8 with TRBJ2-5; 9 bases align to TRBD1. Losses at the gene ends were 5 bases for V and 4 bases for J; bases not matched to a gene: 14. The CDR3 is made up of 17 amino acids. CDR1 is SGHVS, CDR2 FQNEAQ, per germline. Here the CDR3 reads CASSPRATGGRRETQYF. The CDR3 DNA is TGTGCCAGCAGCCCAAGAGCGACAGGGGGGCGGCGAGAGACCCAGTACTTC.

Only a few counts were recorded for this clonotype. The rearrangement joins TRBV7-9 to TRBJ2-1; D is perhaps TRBD2 (7 bases). Germline V lookup: CDR1 SEHNR, CDR2 FQNEAQ (reference sequence). V lost 5 bases, J lost 14 bases, and 25 bases lay in between. The CDR3 length is 15 residues. The CDR3 DNA reads TGTGCCAGCAGCCTGGTCGGGGGAGGGGGGGCCCCCAAGTTCTTC. Encoded protein: CASSLVGGGGAPKFF. The variable domain in full, with the rest retrieved from reference TRBV7-9 and TRBJ2-1, is DTGVSQNPRHKITKRGQNVTFRCDPISEHNRLYWYRQTLGQGPEFLTYFQNEAQLEKSRLLSDRFSAERPKGSFSTLEIQRTEQGDSAMYLCASSLVGGGGAPKFFGPGTRLTVL.

This clonotype was picked up a small number of times. The rearrangement uses TRBV11-2 and TRBJ2-5; no clear D gene. The CDR3 extends over 12 amino acids. Germline CDR1 reads SGHAT; CDR2 reads FQNNGV. Trimming took 8 bases from V and 3 from J, leaving 10 bases between them. In nucleotides, the CDR3 is TGTGCCAGCGCCGGGTCGGAAGAGACCCAGTACTTC. Translating it yields CASAGSEETQYF.

This clonotype has at least ten counts. The V gene is TRBV12-3 or TRBV12-4, the J gene TRBJ2-7, with D perhaps matching TRBD1 (5 bases). Trimming shortened V by 3 bases and J by 4 bases, and 10 bases separated the two germline ends. The CDR3 has 13 amino acids. CDR3 sequence reads: CASSFRAGYEQYF. The CDR3 DNA is TGTGCCAGCAGTTTCCGGGCAGGGTACGAGCAGTACTTC.

J is TRBJ1-1 and V is TRBV30; perhaps TRBD1 as D (5 bases). The V and J ends lost 3 bases and 8 bases respectively, with 13 bases between them. The CDR3 extends over 12 amino acids. Germline V CDR1 and CDR2: GTSNPN, SVGIG (reference sequence). The CDR3 nucleotides are TGTGCCTGGAGAACTCCGGGGGGGGAAGCTTTCTTT. Translating it yields CAWRTPGGEAFF.

This clonotype was counted a few times. V is TRBV4-3 and J is TRBJ2-3, with D tentatively TRBD2 (6 bases). Germline V CDR1 and CDR2: LGHNA, YSLEER. The CDR3 runs to 15 residues. Trimming removed 4 bases at V and 2 bases at J, with 13 bases between. This chain's CDR3 is CASSRSGLYTDTQYF. CDR3 nucleotide sequence: TGCGCCAGCAGCCGGAGCGGGCTGTACACAGATACGCAGTATTTT.

The V call is TRBV20-1, the J call TRBJ1-1, with 12 bases identical to TRBD1. Looked up from germline, CDR1 is DFQATT and CDR2 is SNEGSKA (reference sequence). J lost 11 bases, V lost 5 bases, and 18 bases had no gene match. This CDR3 has 16 amino acids. CDR3 sequence: CSAGAGTGGWGWVAFF. The CDR3 nucleotides read TGCAGTGCTGGAGCCGGGACAGGGGGCTGGGGGTGGGTGGCTTTCTTT.

The CDR3 region has the DNA TGTGCCAGCAGTTGGAATGGCAGGGGAGGTTACGAGCAGTACTTC. Translation gives CASSWNGRGGYEQYF. The V and J genes are TRBV6-2 or TRBV6-3 and TRBJ2-7; either TRBD1 or TRBD2 may fit D (6 bases each). In germline, CDR1 is MNHEY, CDR2 SVGEGT. CDR3 length equals 15 residues. The V gene lost 4 bases and the J gene lost 4 bases, with 17 bases spanning the gap.

This clonotype was picked up a small number of times. The chain recombines TRBV5-8 with TRBJ2-5; 7 bases agree with TRBD2. Losses at the gene ends were 4 bases for V and 0 bases for J; bases not matched to a gene: 9. The CDR3 totals 16 residues. Germline lookup yields CDR1 SGHTS and CDR2 YDEGEE. The CDR3 loop is CASSHRGLGYQETQYF. The DNA of the CDR3 is TGTGCCAGCAGCCACCGAGGACTAGGGTACCAAGAGACCCAGTACTTC.

This clonotype was recorded a few times. The V call is TRBV19, the J call TRBJ2-1; a weak D match, TRBD1 (5 bases). CDR3 length equals 14 residues. Germline V gene data show CDR1 as LNHDA and CDR2 as SQIVND (reference sequence). V lost 0 bases, J lost 6 bases, and 9 bases lay in between. This CDR3 reads CASSIEIQVNEQFF. The CDR3 coding sequence is TGTGCCAGTAGTATAGAAATACAGGTCAATGAGCAGTTCTTC.

This clonotype occurred a few times. This chain connects TRBV5-1 to TRBJ2-1; perhaps TRBD2 as D (5 bases). CDR3 length: 16 amino acids. Germline CDR1 and CDR2: SGHRS and YFSETQ. V dropped 5 bases and J dropped 3 bases, with 18 bases sitting between them. CDR3 bases: TGCGCCAGCAGGTCCAGAGGGCTAGCTCTCTACAATGAGCAGTTCTTC. It specifies CASRSRGLALYNEQFF.

This clonotype was counted ten times or more. J is TRBJ1-2 and V is TRBV29-1; D not resolved. Germline V CDR1 and CDR2: SQVTM, ANQGSEA. CDR3 length: 13 amino acids. Trimming left V 7 bases short and J 4 bases short, with 16 bases between. The CDR3 reads CSAVNIRSYGYTF. In nucleotides, the CDR3 is TGCAGCGCAGTGAACATAAGGAGCTATGGCTACACCTTC.

Remarks on this clonotype: A much more abundant neighbour one base away suggests this may be a read error. The chain combines TRBV10-3 with TRBJ2-5; maybe TRBD1 (6 bases). The CDR3 is 15 amino acids. CDR1 and CDR2 (germline): ENHRY, SYGVKD. For the CDR3, the DNA is TGTGCCATCAGTGAGTCGAGGACAGACCATGAGACCCAGTACTTC. Its translation is CAISESRTDHETQYF.

The chain carries TRBV3-1 and TRBJ2-4, with 9 bases identical to TRBD1. This CDR3 contains 13 residues. V dropped 8 bases and J dropped 6; count of bases not matched to a gene: 5. Germline loops: CDR1 LGHDT, CDR2 YNNKEL (reference sequence). The CDR3, as DNA: TGTGCCAGCCAAGAGGGACAGGGAAACATTCAGTACTTC. Its protein is CASQEGQGNIQYF.

In DNA form, the CDR3 reads TGTGCCAGCAGCTTAGCGCGGGGGACAGGGGGCCCTTATAGCAATCAGCCCCAGCATTTT. Its protein product is CASSLARGTGGPYSNQPQHF. V gene TRBV11-1 combines with J gene TRBJ1-5; 12 bases are a match to TRBD1. This CDR3 spans 20 amino acids. CDR1 SGHAT and CDR2 FQDESV come from the germline V gene (reference sequence). J lost 0 bases, V lost 0 bases, and 9 bases had no gene match. Drawing the rest from reference TRBV11-1 and TRBJ1-5, the complete variable domain is EAEVAQSPRYKITEKSQAVAFWCDPISGHATLYWYRQILGQGPELLVQFQDESVVDDSQLPKDRFSAERLKGVDSTLKIQPAELGDSAMYLCASSLARGTGGPYSNQPQHFGDGTRLSIL.

This clonotype has just a few counts. The chain couples TRBV15 to TRBJ1-5; TRBD1 aligns across 7 bases. The ends lost 0 bases at V and 4 bases at J; junction bases unmatched: 15. CDR3 size: 19 residues. Germline V gives CDR1 LNHNV, CDR2 YYDKDF (reference sequence). The CDR3 region is CATSRDDLETGPWNQPQHF. DNA for the CDR3: TGTGCCACCAGCAGAGATGATTTGGAGACAGGGCCCTGGAATCAGCCCCAGCATTTT.

The genes are TRBV12-3 or TRBV12-4 and TRBJ2-5, with D possibly being TRBD1 or TRBD2 (5 bases each). The CDR3 spans 15 residues. V was pared by 5 bases and J by 7 bases, with 20 bases between. CDR3 nucleotides: TGTGCCAGCAGTCCCCCAGAGCCCCCGAGGGGGACCCAGTACTTC. Translating gives CASSPPEPPRGTQYF.

The chain recombines TRBV9 with TRBJ1-1; no clear D. The CDR3 runs 14 residues. Per the germline V gene, CDR1 is SGDLS and CDR2 is YYNGEE. V was cut by 3 bases and J by 4 bases, with 13 bases left in between. CDR3 in amino acids: CASSETFGGTEAFF. The CDR3, as DNA: TGTGCCAGCAGCGAGACCTTTGGTGGCACTGAAGCTTTCTTT. The complete variable domain, with remaining parts taken from reference TRBV9 and TRBJ1-1, reads DSGVTQTPKHLITATGQRVTLRCSPRSGDLSVYWYQQSLDQGLQFLIQYYNGEERAKGNILERFSAQQFPDLHSELNLSSLELGDSALYFCASSETFGGTEAFFGQGTRLTVV.

This clonotype was recorded at least ten times. The DNA for the CDR3 is TGCGCCAGCAGCTTGGCTGACTTGGAAGGGACCCAGTACTTC. Protein product: CASSLADLEGTQYF. This chain uses TRBV5-1 with TRBJ2-5; D unresolved. The length of the CDR3 is 14 residues. Germline CDR1 and CDR2: SGHRS and YFSETQ. V lost 0 bases and J 7 bases, leaving 13 bases between the germline ends.

This rearrangement joins TRBV6-1 to TRBJ2-7; D uncertain. CDR1 MNHNS and CDR2 SASEGT come from the germline V gene. Trimming cost V 4 bases and J 2 bases, with 9 bases left between them. CDR3 size: 13 residues. CDR3 sequence (DNA): TGTGCCAGCAGTGCCAGTAATACCTACGAGCAGTACTTC. Amino acids: CASSASNTYEQYF.

This clonotype occurred many times. The CDR3 bases are TGTGCCAGCAGCTTGGCCCCTAGCGGGAACACCCACTCCTACGAGCAGTACGTC. This codes for CASSLAPSGNTHSYEQYV. The genes are TRBV5-6 and TRBJ2-7; 9 nucleotides match TRBD2. Per the germline V gene, CDR1 is SGHDT and CDR2 is YYEEEE. This CDR3 is 18 amino acids long. V gave up 0 bases and J gave up 0 bases; unmatched junction bases: 10.

This clonotype was detected ten times or more. The V gene is TRBV5-1, the J gene TRBJ2-7, with TRBD2 identical over 11 bases. Germline assignment: CDR1 SGHRS and CDR2 YFSETQ. V gave up 4 bases and J gave up 3 bases; unmatched junction bases: 6. This CDR3 spans 15 amino acids. The CDR3 loop is CASSRLGLADYEQYF. CDR3 DNA sequence: TGCGCCAGCAGCAGACTGGGACTAGCGGACTACGAGCAGTACTTC.